The 20 T cell receptor beta chains in this list originate from one sample, sequenced in a study of identical twins. From the 5' RACE reads, TCRdb called clonotypes with MiXCR, one entry per CDR3 protein. The sample includes about 1.7 million distinct CDR3 sequences, about 32% seen only once; the top ten take approximately 0.25%. The sample comprised cord blood. These receptors were taken from a newborn girl in good health.

The V call is TRBV7-2, the J call TRBJ2-3; D is possibly TRBD2 (6 bases). Between the trimmed V and J ends, which lost 2 bases and 3 bases, there was a span of 15 bases. Germline CDR1 reads SGHTA; CDR2 reads FQGNSA. The length of the CDR3 is 16 residues. CDR3 nucleotides: TGTGCCAGCAGCTTATTAGACGGGAGAAAGACAGATACGCAGTATTTT. Its translation is CASSLLDGRKTDTQYF.

The rearrangement links TRBV28 to TRBJ2-7; TRBD2 might be the D (5 bases). CDR1 MDHEN and CDR2 SYDVKM come from the germline V gene. The CDR3 length is 16 residues. The V and J ends lost 3 bases and 3 bases respectively, with 18 bases between them. This chain's CDR3 is CASSFRDPYTIYEQYF. DNA for the CDR3: TGTGCCAGCAGTTTTCGGGATCCATATACAATCTACGAGCAGTACTTC.

This clonotype appeared many times. A much larger clone lies a single base off, so this may be a read error. The rearrangement links TRBV27 to TRBJ2-3; TRBD2 agrees at 12 bases. The germline gives CDR1 MNHEY, CDR2 SMNVEV (reference sequence). V shed 6 bases and J 3 bases; nucleotides not matched to a gene: 1. This CDR3 spans 14 amino acids. This CDR3 is CASRTSGRTDTQYF. CDR3 sequence (DNA): TGTGCCAGCAGGACTAGCGGGAGAACAGATACGCAGTATTTT.

The V and J genes are TRBV4-1 and TRBJ1-2, with no clear D. Trimming stripped 1 base from V and 8 bases from J, with 11 bases between. CDR3 size: 13 residues. CDR1 and CDR2 from the germline V gene are MGHRA and YSYEKL. CDR3 loop: CASSQGRVEGYTF. The CDR3, as DNA: TGCGCCAGCAGCCAAGGACGGGTTGAGGGCTACACCTTC.

The sample holds a few counts of this clonotype. V usage is TRBV20-1 and J usage is TRBJ1-4; TRBD1 is a possible D gene (5 bases). Trimming left V 5 bases short and J 3 bases short, with 13 bases between. The CDR3 has 14 amino acids. From germline, CDR1 is DFQATT and CDR2 SNEGSKA (reference sequence). The CDR3 sequence: CSAAPGPPNEKLFF. Written as DNA, the CDR3 is TGCAGTGCTGCACCGGGACCGCCTAATGAAAAACTGTTTTTT.

This clonotype was found a few times. The J gene is TRBJ2-1, the V gene TRBV20-1; TRBD2 matches at 7 bases. CDR3 length: 14 residues. CDR1 DFQATT and CDR2 SNEGSKA come from the germline V gene (reference sequence). V was pared by 5 bases and J by 6 bases, with 10 bases of the junction left unmatched. CDR3 region: CSAGRDYTTNEQFF. CDR3 in DNA: TGCAGTGCTGGACGGGACTACACGACCAATGAGCAGTTCTTC.

This clonotype came up a few times. V usage is TRBV2 and J usage is TRBJ1-2; D not resolved. The CDR3 is 12 residues long. The V gene lost 1 base and the J gene lost 7 bases, with 7 bases spanning the gap. Germline V gene lookup returns CDR1 SNHLY and CDR2 FYNNEI. CDR3 residues: CASSEERGGYTF. The CDR3 DNA reads as TGTGCCAGCAGTGAAGAGCGGGGTGGCTACACCTTC.

This clonotype was picked up many times. The V gene is TRBV27, the J gene TRBJ2-7; D is ambiguous. This CDR3 has 13 amino acids. From germline, CDR1 is MNHEY and CDR2 SMNVEV (reference sequence). The V and J ends lost 0 bases and 9 bases respectively, with 12 bases between them. Here the CDR3 DNA reads TGTGCCAGCAGTTTATCGGCGGCCAAAGGGCAGTACTTC. Its translation: CASSLSAAKGQYF.

V is TRBV6-1 and J is TRBJ2-1; 10 bases fit TRBD2. The V segment lost 6 bases and the J segment 7 bases; nucleotides outside the gene matches: 12. Germline V gene lookup returns CDR1 MNHNS and CDR2 SASEGT. This CDR3 comprises 16 residues. The CDR3 reads CASSHPEREGGNEQFF. The CDR3 DNA reads as TGTGCCAGCAGCCACCCTGAGCGGGAGGGGGGAAATGAGCAGTTCTTC.

This chain joins TRBV20-1 and TRBJ1-2; 7 nucleotides align to TRBD1. Germline V gene data show CDR1 as DFQATT and CDR2 as SNEGSKA (reference sequence). V shed 6 bases, J shed 4 bases, and the junction held 5 bases outside the gene matches. The CDR3 is made up of 12 amino acids. Written as DNA, the CDR3 is TGCAGTGCGCGGGACAGCACCTATGGCTACACCTTC. Protein product: CSARDSTYGYTF.

This clonotype was seen only a few times. The chain carries TRBV6-5 and TRBJ2-1, with D maybe TRBD2 (5 bases). V was cut by 2 bases and J by 3 bases, with 8 bases left in between. The CDR3 sequence is 14 residues long. Germline CDR1 is MNHEY and CDR2 is SVGAGI. CDR3 bases: TGTGCCAGCAGTTACGAGGGCGACTACAATGAGCAGTTCTTC. As protein: CASSYEGDYNEQFF.

CDR3 nucleotides: TGTGCCAGCAGTTTAGAGGCACATGGCGAGCAGTACTTC. Encoded protein: CASSLEAHGEQYF. V gene TRBV27 combines with J gene TRBJ2-7; no clear D gene. Trimming stripped 2 bases from V and 6 bases from J, with 11 bases between. CDR3 size: 13 residues. The V gene's germline CDR1 is MNHEY and CDR2 SMNVEV (reference sequence).

The chain is built from TRBV12-5 and TRBJ2-1; D is perhaps TRBD2 (6 bases). Trimming shortened V by 4 bases and J by 0 bases, and 10 bases separated the two germline ends. The germline gives CDR1 LGHNT, CDR2 FRNRAP. This CDR3 region has 15 residues. The CDR3 sequence: CASGSAGASYNEQFF. CDR3 sequence (DNA): TGTGCTAGTGGTTCAGCGGGCGCCTCCTACAATGAGCAGTTCTTC.

This clonotype was counted a few times. V usage is TRBV5-5 and J usage is TRBJ1-1, with unresolved D. This CDR3 region has 12 residues. Trimming pared 4 bases from V and 3 bases from J, leaving 7 bases between. Germline CDR1 and CDR2: SGHKS and YYEKEE (reference sequence). The chain's CDR3 is CASSRSDTEAFF. The CDR3 nucleotides read TGTGCCAGCAGCCGCAGTGACACTGAAGCTTTCTTT.

A remark on this clonotype: The junction and the germline gene differ at one end; a read error may be behind it. V is TRBV3-1 and J is TRBJ2-3, with 9 positions matching TRBD2. Germline CDR1 is LGHDT and CDR2 is YNNKEL (reference sequence). CDR3 length: 15 amino acids. The CDR3 nucleotides are TGTGCCAGCGGCCAAGCGGGAGGATACACAGATACGCAGTATTTT. As protein: CASGQAGGYTDTQYF.

This clonotype has at least ten counts. The chain joins TRBV5-1 to TRBJ1-2; no clear D gene. The CDR3 is 14 residues long. V gave up 0 bases and J gave up 6 bases, with 12 bases separating them. Germline V gene lookup returns CDR1 SGHRS and CDR2 YFSETQ. CDR3 loop: CASSLGTTAHGYTF. The DNA of the CDR3 is TGCGCCAGCAGCTTGGGAACAACAGCGCATGGCTACACCTTC.

In this sample, this clonotype turned up many times. This sequence joins TRBV29-1 and TRBJ2-7, with D possibly matching TRBD1 (6 bases). This CDR3 is built from 14 residues. V lost 4 bases to trimming and J lost 0 bases, with 13 bases between them. Per germline, CDR1 SQVTM and CDR2 ANQGSEA. This chain's CDR3 is CSVAQGLPSYEQYF. Written as DNA, the CDR3 is TGCAGCGTTGCTCAGGGGCTTCCCTCCTACGAGCAGTACTTC.

V usage is TRBV12-3 or TRBV12-4 and J usage is TRBJ1-1; 9 nucleotides agree with TRBD1. V dropped 4 bases and J dropped 3; count of bases not matched to a gene: 6. CDR3 length: 15 amino acids. The CDR3 spells CASSSPGQGDTEAFF. The CDR3 nucleotides are TGTGCCAGCAGTTCCCCGGGACAGGGTGACACTGAAGCTTTCTTT.

The J gene is TRBJ2-5, the V gene TRBV5-1; perhaps TRBD2 as D (6 bases). The CDR3 loop spans 15 amino acids. Germline CDR1 SGHRS, CDR2 YFSETQ. V was pared by 2 bases and J by 1 base, with 12 bases between. The CDR3 coding sequence is TGCGCCAGCAGCTTACTAGCTCAAAGCCAAGAGACCCAGTACTTC. Protein product: CASSLLAQSQETQYF.

Comment on this clonotype: Germline and junction disagree at one end, which may indicate a read error. The rearrangement links TRBV7-2 to TRBJ2-1; TRBD1 is a possible D gene (5 bases). The V gene's germline CDR1 is SGHTA and CDR2 FQGNSA. The CDR3 totals 14 residues. CDR3 region: CVSSLLTVPYEQFF. The DNA for the CDR3 is TGTGTCAGCAGCTTATTGACAGTCCCCTACGAGCAGTTCTTC.